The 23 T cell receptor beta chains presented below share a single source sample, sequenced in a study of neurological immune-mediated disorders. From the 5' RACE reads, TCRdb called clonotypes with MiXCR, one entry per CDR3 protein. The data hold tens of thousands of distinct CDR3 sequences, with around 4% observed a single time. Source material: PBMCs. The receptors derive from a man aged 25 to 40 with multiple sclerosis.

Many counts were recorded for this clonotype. In DNA, the CDR3 is TGTGCCAGCAGCCCAGGGGGCAGGAGGACAAACTATGGCTACACCTTC. Amino acid sequence: CASSPGGRRTNYGYTF. The chain is built from TRBV27 and TRBJ1-2; 8 bases agree with TRBD1. Per germline, CDR1 MNHEY and CDR2 SMNVEV (reference sequence). V lost 6 bases, J lost 2 bases, and 11 bases stayed unmatched. This CDR3 is 16 amino acids long.

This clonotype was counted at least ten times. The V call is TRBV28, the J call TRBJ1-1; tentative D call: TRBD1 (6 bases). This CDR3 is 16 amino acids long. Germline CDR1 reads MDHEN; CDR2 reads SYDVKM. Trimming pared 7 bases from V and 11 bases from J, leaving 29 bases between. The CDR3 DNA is TGTGCCAGCACCCAATCGGGGCGCGGGGGCCCCTTTCGGGCTTTCTTT. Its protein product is CASTQSGRGGPFRAFF. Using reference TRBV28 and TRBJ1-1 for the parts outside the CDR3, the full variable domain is DVKVTQSSRYLVKRTGEKVFLECVQDMDHENMFWYRQDPGLGLRLIYFSYDVKMKEKGDIPEGYSVSREKKERFSLILESASTNQTSMYLCASTQSGRGGPFRAFFGQGTRLTVV.

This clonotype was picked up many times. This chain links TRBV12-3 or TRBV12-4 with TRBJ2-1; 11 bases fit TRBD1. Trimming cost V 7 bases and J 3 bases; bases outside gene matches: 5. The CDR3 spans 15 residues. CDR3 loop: CASTSGQGDYNEQFF. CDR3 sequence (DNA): TGTGCCAGCACCTCGGGACAGGGGGACTACAATGAGCAGTTCTTC.

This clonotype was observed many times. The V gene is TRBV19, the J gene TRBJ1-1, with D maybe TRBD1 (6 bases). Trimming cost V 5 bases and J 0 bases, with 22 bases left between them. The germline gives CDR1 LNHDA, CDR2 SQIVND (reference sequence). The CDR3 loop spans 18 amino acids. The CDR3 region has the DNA TGTGCCAGTAGTGTCCTCCTAGGGAAGCAGGGGATGAACACTGAAGCTTTCTTT. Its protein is CASSVLLGKQGMNTEAFF.

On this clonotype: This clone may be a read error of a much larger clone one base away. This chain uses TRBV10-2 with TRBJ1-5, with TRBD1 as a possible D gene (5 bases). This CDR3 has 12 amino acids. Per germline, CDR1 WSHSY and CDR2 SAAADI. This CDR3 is CDSSQGTQPQHF. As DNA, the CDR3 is TGCGACAGCAGTCAGGGTACTCAGCCCCAGCATTTT.

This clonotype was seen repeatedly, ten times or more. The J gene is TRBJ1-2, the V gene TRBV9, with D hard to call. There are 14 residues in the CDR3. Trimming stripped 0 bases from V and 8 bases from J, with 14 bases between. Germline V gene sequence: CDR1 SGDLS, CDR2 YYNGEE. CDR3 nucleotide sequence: TGTGCCAGCAGCGTAGAAGGACCAATACTCGGCTACACCTTC. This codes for CASSVEGPILGYTF.

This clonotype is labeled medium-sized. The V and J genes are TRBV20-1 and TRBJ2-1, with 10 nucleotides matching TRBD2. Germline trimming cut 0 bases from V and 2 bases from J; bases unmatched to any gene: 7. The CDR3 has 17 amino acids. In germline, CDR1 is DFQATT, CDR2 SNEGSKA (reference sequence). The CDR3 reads CSARESRAGGPYNEQFF. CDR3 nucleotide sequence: TGCAGTGCTAGAGAAAGTAGAGCGGGGGGGCCCTACAATGAGCAGTTCTTC.

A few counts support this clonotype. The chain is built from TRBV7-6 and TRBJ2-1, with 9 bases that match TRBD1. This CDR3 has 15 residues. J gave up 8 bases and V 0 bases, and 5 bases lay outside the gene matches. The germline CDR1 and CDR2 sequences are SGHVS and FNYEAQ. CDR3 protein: CASSLAWTGDDEQFF. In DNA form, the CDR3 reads TGTGCCAGCAGCTTAGCCTGGACAGGGGACGATGAGCAGTTCTTC.

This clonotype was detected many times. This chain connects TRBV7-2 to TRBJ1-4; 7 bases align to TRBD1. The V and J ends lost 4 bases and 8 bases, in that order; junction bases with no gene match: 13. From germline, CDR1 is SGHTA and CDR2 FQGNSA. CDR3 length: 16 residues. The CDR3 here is CASSSQTGDSSEKLFF. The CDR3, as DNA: TGTGCCAGCAGCTCCCAGACCGGGGACAGCTCCGAAAAACTGTTTTTT.

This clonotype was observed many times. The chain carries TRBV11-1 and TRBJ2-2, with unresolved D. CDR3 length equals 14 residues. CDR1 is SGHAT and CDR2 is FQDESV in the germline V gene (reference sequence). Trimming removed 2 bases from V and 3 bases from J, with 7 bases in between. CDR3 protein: CASSLRRYTGELFF. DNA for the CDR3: TGTGCCAGCAGCTTAAGGCGGTACACCGGGGAGCTGTTTTTT.

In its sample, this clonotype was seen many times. CDR3 DNA sequence: TGTGCCAGCAGCTCACAGAGCGGGGGGTCAGATACGCAGTATTTT. Translation: CASSSQSGGSDTQYF. The chain has TRBV7-2 and TRBJ2-3; 9 bases align to TRBD2. The length of the CDR3 is 15 residues. Germline loops: CDR1 SGHTA, CDR2 FQGNSA. J gave up 4 bases and V 4 bases, and 6 bases lay outside the gene matches.

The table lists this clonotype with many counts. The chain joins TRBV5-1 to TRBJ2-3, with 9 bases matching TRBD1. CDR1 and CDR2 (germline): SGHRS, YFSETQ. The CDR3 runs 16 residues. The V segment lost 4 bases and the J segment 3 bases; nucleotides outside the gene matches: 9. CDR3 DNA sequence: TGCGCCAGCAGCACGGACCGACAGGGGGGGACAGATACGCAGTATTTT. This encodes CASSTDRQGGTDTQYF.

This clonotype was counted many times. The CDR3 sequence: CASSVPPATYEQYF. DNA for the CDR3: TGTGCCAGCAGTGTCCCTCCCGCCACCTACGAGCAGTACTTC. This chain uses TRBV6-1 with TRBJ2-7; D unresolved. Germline values: CDR1 MNHNS, CDR2 SASEGT. The V end lost 4 bases, the J end lost 2 bases, and 12 bases lay between the germline ends. The length of the CDR3 is 14 residues.

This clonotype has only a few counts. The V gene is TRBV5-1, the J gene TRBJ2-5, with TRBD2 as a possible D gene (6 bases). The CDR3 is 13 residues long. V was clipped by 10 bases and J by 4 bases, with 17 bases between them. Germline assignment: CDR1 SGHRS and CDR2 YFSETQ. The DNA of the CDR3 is TGCGCCTCCCGCCGGGAGAGGGGAGAGACCCAGTACTTC. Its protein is CASRRERGETQYF.

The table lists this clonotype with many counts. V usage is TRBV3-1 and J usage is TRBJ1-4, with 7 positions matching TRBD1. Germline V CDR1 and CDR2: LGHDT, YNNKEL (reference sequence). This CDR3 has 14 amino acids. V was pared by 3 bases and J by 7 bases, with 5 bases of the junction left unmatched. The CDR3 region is CASSHRQGGEKLFF. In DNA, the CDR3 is TGTGCCAGCAGCCACAGACAGGGTGGTGAAAAACTGTTTTTT.

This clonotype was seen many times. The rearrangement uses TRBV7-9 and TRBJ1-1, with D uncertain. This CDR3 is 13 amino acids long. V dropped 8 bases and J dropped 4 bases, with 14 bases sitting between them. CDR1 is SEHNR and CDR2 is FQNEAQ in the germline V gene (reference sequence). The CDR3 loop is CASAEGPGTEAFF. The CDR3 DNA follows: TGTGCCAGCGCCGAGGGTCCGGGCACTGAAGCTTTCTTT.

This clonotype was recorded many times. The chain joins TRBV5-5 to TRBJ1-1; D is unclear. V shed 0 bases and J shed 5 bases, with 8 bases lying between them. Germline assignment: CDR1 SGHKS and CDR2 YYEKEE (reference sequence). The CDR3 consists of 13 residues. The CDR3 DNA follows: TGTGCCAGCAGCTTGGCCTTGGTGACTGAAGCTTTCTTT. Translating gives CASSLALVTEAFF. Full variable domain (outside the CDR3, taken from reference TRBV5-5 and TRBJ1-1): DAGVTQSPTHLIKTRGQQVTLRCSPISGHKSVSWYQQVLGQGPQFIFQYYEKEERGRGNFPDRFSARQFPNYSSELNVNALLLGDSALYLCASSLALVTEAFFGQGTRLTVV.

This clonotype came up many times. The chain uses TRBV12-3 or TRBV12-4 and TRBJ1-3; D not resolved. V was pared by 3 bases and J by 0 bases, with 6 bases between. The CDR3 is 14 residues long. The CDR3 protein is CASSFTGSGNTIYF. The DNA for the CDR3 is TGTGCCAGCAGTTTCACTGGCTCTGGAAACACCATATATTTT.

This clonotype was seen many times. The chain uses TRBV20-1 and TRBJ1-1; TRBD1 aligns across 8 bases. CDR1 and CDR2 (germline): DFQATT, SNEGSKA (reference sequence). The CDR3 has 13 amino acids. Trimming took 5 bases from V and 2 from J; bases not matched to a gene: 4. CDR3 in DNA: TGCAGTGCTCCCGGACAGGGAAACACTGAAGCTTTCTTT. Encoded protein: CSAPGQGNTEAFF.

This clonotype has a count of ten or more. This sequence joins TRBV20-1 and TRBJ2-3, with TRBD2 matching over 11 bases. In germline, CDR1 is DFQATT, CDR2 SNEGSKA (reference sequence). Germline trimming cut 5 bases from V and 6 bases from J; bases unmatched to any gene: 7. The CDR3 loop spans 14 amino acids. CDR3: CSALSGGAFDTQYF. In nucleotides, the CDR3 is TGCAGTGCTCTTAGCGGGGGGGCTTTTGATACGCAGTATTTT.

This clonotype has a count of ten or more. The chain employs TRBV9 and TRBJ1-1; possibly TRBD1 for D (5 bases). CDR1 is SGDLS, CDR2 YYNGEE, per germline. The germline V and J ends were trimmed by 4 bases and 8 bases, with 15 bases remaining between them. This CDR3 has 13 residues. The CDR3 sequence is CASSLDSVSEAFF. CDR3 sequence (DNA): TGTGCCAGCAGCCTAGACAGCGTTTCCGAAGCTTTCTTT.

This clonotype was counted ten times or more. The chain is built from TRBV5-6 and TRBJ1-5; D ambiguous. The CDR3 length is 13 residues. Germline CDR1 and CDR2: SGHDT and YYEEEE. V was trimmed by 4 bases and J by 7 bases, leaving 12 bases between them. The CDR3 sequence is CASSPRGAQPQHF. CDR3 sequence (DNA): TGTGCCAGCAGCCCGAGAGGCGCCCAGCCCCAGCATTTT.

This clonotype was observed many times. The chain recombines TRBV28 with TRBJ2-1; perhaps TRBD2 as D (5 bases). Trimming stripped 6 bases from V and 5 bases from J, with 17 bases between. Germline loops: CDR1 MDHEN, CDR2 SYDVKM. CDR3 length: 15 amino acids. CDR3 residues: CASSSLQRRNNEQFF. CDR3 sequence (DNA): TGTGCCAGCAGCTCCCTTCAGCGGAGAAACAATGAGCAGTTCTTC.